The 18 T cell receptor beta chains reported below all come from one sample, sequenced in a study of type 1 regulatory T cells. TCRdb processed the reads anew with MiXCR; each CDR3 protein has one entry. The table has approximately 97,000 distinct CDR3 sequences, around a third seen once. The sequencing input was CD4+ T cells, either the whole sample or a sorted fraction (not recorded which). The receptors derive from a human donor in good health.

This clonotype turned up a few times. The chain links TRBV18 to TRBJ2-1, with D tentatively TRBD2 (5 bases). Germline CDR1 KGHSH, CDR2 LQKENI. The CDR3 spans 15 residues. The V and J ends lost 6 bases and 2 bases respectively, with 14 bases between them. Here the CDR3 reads CASSPGIKTYNEQFF. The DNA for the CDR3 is TGTGCCAGCTCGCCGGGAATCAAGACCTACAATGAGCAGTTCTTC.

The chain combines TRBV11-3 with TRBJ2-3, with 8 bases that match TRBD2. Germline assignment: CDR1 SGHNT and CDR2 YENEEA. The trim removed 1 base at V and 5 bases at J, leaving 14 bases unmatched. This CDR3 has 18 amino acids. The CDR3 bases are TGTGCCAGCAGCTTAGGAGTGGGCGCGGGAGGCCGGGGAGATACGCAGTATTTT. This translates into CASSLGVGAGGRGDTQYF.

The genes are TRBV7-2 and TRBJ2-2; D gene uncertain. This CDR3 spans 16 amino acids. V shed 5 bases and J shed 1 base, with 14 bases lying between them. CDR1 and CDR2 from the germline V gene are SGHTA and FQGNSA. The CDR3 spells CASSPRRRRNTGELFF. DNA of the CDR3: TGTGCCAGCAGCCCTAGGCGAAGGAGGAACACCGGGGAGCTGTTTTTT. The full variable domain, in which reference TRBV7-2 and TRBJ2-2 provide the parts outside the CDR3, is GAGVSQSPSNKVTEKGKDVELRCDPISGHTALYWYRQSLGQGLEFLIYFQGNSAPDKSGLPSDRFSAERTGGSVSTLTIQRTQQEDSAVYLCASSPRRRRNTGELFFGEGSRLTVL.

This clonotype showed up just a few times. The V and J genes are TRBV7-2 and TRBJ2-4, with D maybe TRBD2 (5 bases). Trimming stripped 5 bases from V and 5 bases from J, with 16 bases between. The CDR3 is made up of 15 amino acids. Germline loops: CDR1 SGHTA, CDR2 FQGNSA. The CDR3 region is CASSPGRTRENIQYF. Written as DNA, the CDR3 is TGTGCCAGCAGCCCTGGCCGGACTCGGGAAAACATTCAGTACTTC.

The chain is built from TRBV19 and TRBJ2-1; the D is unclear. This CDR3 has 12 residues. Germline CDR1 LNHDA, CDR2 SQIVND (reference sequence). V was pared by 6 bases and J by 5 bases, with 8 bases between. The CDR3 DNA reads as TGTGCCAGTAGCACCAACAACAATGAGCAGTTCTTC. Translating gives CASSTNNNEQFF.

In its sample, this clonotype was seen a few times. CDR3 loop: CASSYRGLAGSTDTQYF. DNA of the CDR3: TGTGCCAGCAGTTACCGGGGACTAGCGGGAAGCACAGATACGCAGTATTTT. The chain couples TRBV6-6 to TRBJ2-3; 13 bases align to TRBD2. CDR3 size: 17 residues. Trimming cost V 2 bases and J 0 bases; bases outside gene matches: 2. Looked up from germline, CDR1 is MNHNY and CDR2 is SVGAGI (reference sequence).

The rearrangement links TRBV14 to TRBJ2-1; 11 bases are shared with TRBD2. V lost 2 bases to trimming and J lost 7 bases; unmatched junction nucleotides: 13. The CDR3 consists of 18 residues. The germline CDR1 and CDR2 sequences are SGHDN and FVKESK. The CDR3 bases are TGTGCCAGCAGCCAACGGTCTAGCGGGAGGCAAATAAAAAATGAGCAGTTCTTC. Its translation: CASSQRSSGRQIKNEQFF.

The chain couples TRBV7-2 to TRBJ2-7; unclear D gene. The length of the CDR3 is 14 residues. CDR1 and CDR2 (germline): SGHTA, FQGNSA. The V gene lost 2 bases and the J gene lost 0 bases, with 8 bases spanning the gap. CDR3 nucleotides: TGTGCCAGCAGCTTACGAGCACTCTCCTACGAGCAGTACTTC. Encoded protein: CASSLRALSYEQYF.

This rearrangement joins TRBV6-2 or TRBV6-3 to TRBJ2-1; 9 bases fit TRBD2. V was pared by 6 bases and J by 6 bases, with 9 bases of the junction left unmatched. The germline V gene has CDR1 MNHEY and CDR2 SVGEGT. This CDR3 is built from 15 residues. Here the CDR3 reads CASRYSGSGGNEQFF. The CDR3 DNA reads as TGTGCCAGCAGGTATAGCGGGAGTGGCGGCAATGAGCAGTTCTTC.

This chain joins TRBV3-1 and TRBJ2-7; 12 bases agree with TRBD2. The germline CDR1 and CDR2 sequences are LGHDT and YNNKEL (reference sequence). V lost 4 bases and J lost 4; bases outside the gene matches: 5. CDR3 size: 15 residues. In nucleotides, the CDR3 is TGTGCCAGCAGCCGAGGACTAGCGGGATCGTACGAGCAGTACTTC. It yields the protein CASSRGLAGSYEQYF.

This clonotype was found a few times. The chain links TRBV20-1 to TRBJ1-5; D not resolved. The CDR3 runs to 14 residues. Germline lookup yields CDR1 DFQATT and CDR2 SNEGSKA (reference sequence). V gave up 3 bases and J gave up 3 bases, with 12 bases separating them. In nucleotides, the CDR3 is TGCAGTGCTAGGGACGCTACGTACAATCAGCCCCAGCATTTT. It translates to CSARDATYNQPQHF.

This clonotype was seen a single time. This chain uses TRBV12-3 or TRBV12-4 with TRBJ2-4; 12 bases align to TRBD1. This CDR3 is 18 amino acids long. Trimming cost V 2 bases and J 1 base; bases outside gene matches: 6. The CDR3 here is CASSLRDRGRWAKNIQYF. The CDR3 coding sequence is TGTGCCAGCAGTTTAAGGGACAGGGGGCGATGGGCCAAAAACATTCAGTACTTC.

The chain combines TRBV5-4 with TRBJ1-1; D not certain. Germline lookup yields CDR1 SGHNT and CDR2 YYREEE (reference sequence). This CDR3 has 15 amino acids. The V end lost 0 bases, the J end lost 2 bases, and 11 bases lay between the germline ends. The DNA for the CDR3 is TGTGCCAGCAGCTTGGATCCTACATATAACACTGAAGCTTTCTTT. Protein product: CASSLDPTYNTEAFF. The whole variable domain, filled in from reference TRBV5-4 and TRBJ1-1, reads ETGVTQSPTHLIKTRGQQVTLRCSSQSGHNTVSWYQQALGQGPQFIFQYYREEENGRGNFPPRFSGLQFPNYSSELNVNALELDDSALYLCASSLDPTYNTEAFFGQGTRLTVV.

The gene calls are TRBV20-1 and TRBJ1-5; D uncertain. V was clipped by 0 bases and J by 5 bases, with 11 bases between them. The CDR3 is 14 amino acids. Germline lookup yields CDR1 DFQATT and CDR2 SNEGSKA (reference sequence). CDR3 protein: CSARDIRVHQPQHF. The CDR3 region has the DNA TGCAGTGCTAGAGATATTCGGGTCCATCAGCCCCAGCATTTT.

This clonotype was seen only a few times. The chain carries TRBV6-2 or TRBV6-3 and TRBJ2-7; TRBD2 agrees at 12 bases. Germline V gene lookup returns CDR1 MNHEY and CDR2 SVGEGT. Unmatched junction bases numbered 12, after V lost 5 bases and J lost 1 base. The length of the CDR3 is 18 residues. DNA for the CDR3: TGTGCCAGCAGTAAGACTACCCAAGGACTAGCGGGGTCCTACGAGCAGTACTTC. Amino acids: CASSKTTQGLAGSYEQYF.

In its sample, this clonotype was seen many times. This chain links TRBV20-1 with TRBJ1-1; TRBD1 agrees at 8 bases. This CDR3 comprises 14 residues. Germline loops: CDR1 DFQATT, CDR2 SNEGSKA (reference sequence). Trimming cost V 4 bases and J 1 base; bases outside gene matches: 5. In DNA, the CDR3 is TGCAGTGCTATTACAGGGGGGCCGAACACTGAAGCTTTCTTT. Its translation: CSAITGGPNTEAFF.

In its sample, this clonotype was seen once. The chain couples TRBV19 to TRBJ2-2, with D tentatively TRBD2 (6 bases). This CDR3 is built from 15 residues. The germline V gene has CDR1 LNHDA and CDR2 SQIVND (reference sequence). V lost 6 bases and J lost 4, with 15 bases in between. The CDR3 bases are TGTGCCAGTAGCCACGGACTACGCAGCACCGGGGAGCTGTTTTTT. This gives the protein CASSHGLRSTGELFF.

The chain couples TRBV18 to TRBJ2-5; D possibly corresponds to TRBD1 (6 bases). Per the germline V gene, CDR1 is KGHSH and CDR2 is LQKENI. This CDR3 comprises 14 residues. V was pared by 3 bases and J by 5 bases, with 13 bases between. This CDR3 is CASSPVMQGETQYF. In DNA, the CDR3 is TGTGCCAGCTCACCGGTTATGCAGGGGGAGACCCAGTACTTC.